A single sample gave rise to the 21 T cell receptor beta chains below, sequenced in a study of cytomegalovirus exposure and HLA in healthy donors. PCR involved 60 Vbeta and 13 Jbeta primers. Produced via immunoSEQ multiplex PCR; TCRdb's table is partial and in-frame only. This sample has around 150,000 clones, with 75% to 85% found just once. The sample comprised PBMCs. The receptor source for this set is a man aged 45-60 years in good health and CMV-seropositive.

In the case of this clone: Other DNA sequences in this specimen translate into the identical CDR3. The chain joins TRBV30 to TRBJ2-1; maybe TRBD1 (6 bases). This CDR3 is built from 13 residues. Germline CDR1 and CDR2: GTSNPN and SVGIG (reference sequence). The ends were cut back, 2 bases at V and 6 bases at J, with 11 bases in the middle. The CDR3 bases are TGTGCCTGGAGTTTAGGGGGAAGCAATGAGCAGTTCTTC. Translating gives CAWSLGGSNEQFF. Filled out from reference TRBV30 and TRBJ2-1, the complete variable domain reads SQTIHQWPATLVQPVGSPLSLECTVEGTSNPNLYWYRQAAGRGLQLLFYSVGIGQISSEVPQNLSASRPQDRQFILSSKKLLLSDSGFYLCAWSLGGSNEQFFGPGTRLTVL.

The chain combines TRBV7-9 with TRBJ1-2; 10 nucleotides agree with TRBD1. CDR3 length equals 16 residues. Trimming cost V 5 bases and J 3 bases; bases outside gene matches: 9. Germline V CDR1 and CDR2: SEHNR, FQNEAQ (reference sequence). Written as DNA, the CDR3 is TGTGCCAGCAGCCCAAAGGGACAGGGGAAACACTATGGCTACACCTTC. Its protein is CASSPKGQGKHYGYTF.

The chain's CDR3 is CASSKLAGGARSYNEQFF. The CDR3 bases are TGCGCCAGCAGCAAACTAGCGGGAGGAGCCCGCTCCTACAATGAGCAGTTCTTC. The chain carries TRBV4-1 and TRBJ2-1, with 12 bases that match TRBD2. V trimming: 5 bases; J trimming: 0 bases; junction bases outside the gene matches: 8. The germline V gene encodes CDR1 MGHRA and CDR2 YSYEKL. CDR3 length equals 18 residues.

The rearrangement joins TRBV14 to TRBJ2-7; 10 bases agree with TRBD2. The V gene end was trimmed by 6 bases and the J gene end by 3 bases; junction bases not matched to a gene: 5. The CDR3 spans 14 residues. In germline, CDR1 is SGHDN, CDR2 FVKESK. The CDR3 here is CASSPGLASYEQYF. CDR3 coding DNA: TGTGCCAGCAGTCCGGGACTAGCGAGCTACGAGCAGTACTTC. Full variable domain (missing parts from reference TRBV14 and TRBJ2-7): EAGVTQFPSHSVIEKGQTVTLRCDPISGHDNLYWYRRVMGKEIKFLLHFVKESKQDESGMPNNRFLAERTGGTYSTLKVQPAELEDSGVYFCASSPGLASYEQYFGPGTRLTVT.

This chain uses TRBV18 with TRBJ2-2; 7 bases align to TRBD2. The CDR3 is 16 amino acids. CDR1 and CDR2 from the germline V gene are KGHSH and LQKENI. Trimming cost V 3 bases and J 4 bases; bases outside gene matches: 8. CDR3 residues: CASSPYRSGGTGELFF. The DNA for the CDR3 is TGTGCCAGCTCACCTTACAGGTCGGGGGGCACCGGGGAGCTGTTTTTT.

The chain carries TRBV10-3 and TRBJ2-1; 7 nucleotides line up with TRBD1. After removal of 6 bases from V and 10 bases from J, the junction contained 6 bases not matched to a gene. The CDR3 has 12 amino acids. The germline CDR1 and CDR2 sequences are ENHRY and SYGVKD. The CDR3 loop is CAIRKQGPEQFF. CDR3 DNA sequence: TGTGCCATCAGAAAACAGGGGCCCGAGCAGTTCTTC.

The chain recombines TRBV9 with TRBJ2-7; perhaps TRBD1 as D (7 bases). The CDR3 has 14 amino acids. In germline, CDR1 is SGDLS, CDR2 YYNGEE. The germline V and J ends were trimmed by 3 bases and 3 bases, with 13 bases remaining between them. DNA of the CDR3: TGTGCCAGCAGCGGAGCAGGGGGGATCTACGAGCAGTACTTC. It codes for CASSGAGGIYEQYF. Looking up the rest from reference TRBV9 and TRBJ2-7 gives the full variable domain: DSGVTQTPKHLITATGQRVTLRCSPRSGDLSVYWYQQSLDQGLQFLIQYYNGEERAKGNILERFSAQQFPDLHSELNLSSLELGDSALYFCASSGAGGIYEQYFGPGTRLTVT.

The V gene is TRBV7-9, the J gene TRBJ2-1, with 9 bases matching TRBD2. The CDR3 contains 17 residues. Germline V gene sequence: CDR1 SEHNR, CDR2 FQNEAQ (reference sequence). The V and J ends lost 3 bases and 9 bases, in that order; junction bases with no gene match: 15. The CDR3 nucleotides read TGTGCCAGCAGCTTCAGAGGGCTAGCGGGAATAAGGGGTGAGCAGTTCTTC. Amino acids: CASSFRGLAGIRGEQFF.

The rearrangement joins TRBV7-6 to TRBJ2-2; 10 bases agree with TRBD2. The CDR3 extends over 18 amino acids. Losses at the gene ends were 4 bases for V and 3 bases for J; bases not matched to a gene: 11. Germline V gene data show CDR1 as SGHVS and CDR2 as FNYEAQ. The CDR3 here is CASSSRTSGHWDTGELFF. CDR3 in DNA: TGTGCCAGCAGCTCCAGGACTAGCGGTCATTGGGACACCGGGGAGCTGTTTTTT. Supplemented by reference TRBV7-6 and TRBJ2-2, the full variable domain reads GAGVSQSPRYKVTKRGQDVALRCDPISGHVSLYWYRQALGQGPEFLTYFNYEAQQDKSGLPNDRFSAERPEGSISTLTIQRTEQRDSAMYRCASSSRTSGHWDTGELFFGEGSRLTVL.

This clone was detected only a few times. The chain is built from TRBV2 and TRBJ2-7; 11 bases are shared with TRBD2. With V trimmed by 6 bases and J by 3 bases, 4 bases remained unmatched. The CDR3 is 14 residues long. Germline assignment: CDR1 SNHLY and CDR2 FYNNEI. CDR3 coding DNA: TGTGCCAGCAGCGGGACTAGCGGATTCTACGAGCAGTACTTC. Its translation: CASSGTSGFYEQYF.

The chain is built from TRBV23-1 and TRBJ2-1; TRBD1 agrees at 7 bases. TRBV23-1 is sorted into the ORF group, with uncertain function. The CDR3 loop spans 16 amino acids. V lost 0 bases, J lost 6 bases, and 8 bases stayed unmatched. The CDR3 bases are TGCGCCAGCAGTCAATCCGCCAGGGGGATTATCAATGAGCAGTTCTTC. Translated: CASSQSARGIINEQFF.

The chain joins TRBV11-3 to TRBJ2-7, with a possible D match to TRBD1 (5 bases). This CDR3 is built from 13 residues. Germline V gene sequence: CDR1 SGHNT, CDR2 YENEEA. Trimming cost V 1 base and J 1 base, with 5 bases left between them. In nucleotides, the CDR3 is TGTGCCAGCAGCTTAGGACAGTCCTACGAGCAGTACTTC. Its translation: CASSLGQSYEQYF.

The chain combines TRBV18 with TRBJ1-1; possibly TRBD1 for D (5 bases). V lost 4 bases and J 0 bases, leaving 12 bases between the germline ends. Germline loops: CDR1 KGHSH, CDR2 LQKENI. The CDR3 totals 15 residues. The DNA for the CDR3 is TGTGCCAGCTCACGTTCGACAGCCATGAACACTGAAGCTTTCTTT. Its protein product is CASSRSTAMNTEAFF.

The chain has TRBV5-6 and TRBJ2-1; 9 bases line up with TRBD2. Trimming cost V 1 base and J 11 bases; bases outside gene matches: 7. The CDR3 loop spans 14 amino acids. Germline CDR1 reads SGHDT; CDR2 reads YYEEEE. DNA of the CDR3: TGTGCCAGCAGCTTGTTGCTAGCGGGGCCCCAGCAGTTCTTC. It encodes CASSLLLAGPQQFF. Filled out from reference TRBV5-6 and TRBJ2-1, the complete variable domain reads DAGVTQSPTHLIKTRGQQVTLRCSPKSGHDTVSWYQQALGQGPQFIFQYYEEEERQRGNFPDRFSGHQFPNYSSELNVNALLLGDSALYLCASSLLLAGPQQFFGPGTRLTVL.

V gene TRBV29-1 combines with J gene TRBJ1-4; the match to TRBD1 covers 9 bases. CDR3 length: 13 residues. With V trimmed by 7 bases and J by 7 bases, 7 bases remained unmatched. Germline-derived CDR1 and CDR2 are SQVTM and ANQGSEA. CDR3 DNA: TGCAGCGCGACAGGGGGGGACGTTGAAAAACTGTTTTTT. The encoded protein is CSATGGDVEKLFF.

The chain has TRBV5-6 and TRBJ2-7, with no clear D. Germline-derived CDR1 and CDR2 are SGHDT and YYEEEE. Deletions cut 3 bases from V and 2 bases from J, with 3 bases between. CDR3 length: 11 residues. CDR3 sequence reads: CASSSTYEQYF. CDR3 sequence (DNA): TGTGCCAGCAGCTCCACCTACGAGCAGTACTTC. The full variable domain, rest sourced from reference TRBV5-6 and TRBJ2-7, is DAGVTQSPTHLIKTRGQQVTLRCSPKSGHDTVSWYQQALGQGPQFIFQYYEEEERQRGNFPDRFSGHQFPNYSSELNVNALLLGDSALYLCASSSTYEQYFGPGTRLTVT.

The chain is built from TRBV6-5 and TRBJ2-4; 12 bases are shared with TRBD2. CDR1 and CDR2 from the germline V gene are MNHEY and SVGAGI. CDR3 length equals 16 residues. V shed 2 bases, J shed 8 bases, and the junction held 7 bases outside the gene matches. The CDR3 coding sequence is TGTGCCAGCAGTTACCGGGAGACTAGCGGGAGAGACATTCAGTACTTC. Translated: CASSYRETSGRDIQYF.

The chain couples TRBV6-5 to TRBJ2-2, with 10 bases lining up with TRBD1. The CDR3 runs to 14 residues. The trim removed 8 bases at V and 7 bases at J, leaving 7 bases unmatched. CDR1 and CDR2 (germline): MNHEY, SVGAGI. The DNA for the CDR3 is TGTGCCAGCGCCCGACAGGGGGCGGACGGGGAGCTGTTTTTT. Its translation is CASARQGADGELFF.

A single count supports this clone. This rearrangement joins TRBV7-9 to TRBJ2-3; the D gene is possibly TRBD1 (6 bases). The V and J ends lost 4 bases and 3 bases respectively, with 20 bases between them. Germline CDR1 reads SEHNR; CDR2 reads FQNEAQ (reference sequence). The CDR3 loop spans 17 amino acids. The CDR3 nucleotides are TGTGCCAGCAGCTATCTAGGCTGGCAGGGGAAGACAGATACGCAGTATTTT. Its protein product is CASSYLGWQGKTDTQYF.

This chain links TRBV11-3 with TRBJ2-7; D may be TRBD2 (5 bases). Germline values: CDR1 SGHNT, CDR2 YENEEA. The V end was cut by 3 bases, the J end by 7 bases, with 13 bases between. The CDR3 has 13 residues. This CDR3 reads CASSFTASGEQYF. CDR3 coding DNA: TGTGCCAGCAGCTTCACGGCATCGGGGGAGCAGTACTTC.

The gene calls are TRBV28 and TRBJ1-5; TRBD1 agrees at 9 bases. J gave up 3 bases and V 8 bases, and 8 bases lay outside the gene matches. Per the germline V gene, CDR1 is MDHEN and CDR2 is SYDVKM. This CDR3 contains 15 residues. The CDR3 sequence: CASATGQGFNQPQHF. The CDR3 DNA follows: TGTGCCAGCGCTACGGGACAGGGATTCAATCAGCCCCAGCATTTT.